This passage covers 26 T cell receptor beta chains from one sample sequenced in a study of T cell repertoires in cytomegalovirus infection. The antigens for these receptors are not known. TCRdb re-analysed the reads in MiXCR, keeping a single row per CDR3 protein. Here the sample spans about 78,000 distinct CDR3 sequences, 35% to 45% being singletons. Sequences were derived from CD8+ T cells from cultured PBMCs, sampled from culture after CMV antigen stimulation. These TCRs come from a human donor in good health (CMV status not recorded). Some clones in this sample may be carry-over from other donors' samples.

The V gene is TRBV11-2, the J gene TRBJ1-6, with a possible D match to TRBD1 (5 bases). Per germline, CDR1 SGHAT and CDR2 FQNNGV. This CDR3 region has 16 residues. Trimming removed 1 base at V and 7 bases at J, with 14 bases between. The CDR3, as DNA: TGTGCCAGCAGCTTAGCTCTGACAGTAAGGAATTCACCCCTCCACTTT. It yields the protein CASSLALTVRNSPLHF. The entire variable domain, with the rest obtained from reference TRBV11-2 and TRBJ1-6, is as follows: EAGVAQSPRYKIIEKRQSVAFWCNPISGHATLYWYQQILGQGPKLLIQFQNNGVVDDSQLPKDRFSAERLKGVDSTLKIQPAKLEDSAVYLCASSLALTVRNSPLHFGNGTRLTVT.

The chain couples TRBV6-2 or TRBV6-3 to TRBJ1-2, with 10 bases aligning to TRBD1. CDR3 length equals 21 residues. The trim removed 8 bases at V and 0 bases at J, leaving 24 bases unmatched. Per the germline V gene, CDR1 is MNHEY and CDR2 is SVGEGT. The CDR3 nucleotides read TGTGCCAGCCTTCGCCTAGGAACCCTCGACAGGGGGCCGGGACCTAACTATGGCTACACCTTC. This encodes CASLRLGTLDRGPGPNYGYTF.

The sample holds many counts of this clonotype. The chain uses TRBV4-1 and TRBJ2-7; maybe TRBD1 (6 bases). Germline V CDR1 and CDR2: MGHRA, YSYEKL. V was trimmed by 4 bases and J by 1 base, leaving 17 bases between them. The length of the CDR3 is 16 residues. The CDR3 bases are TGCGCCAGCAGCCCAGCCCTCACAGGGCTTTCCTACGAGCAGTACTTC. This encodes CASSPALTGLSYEQYF.

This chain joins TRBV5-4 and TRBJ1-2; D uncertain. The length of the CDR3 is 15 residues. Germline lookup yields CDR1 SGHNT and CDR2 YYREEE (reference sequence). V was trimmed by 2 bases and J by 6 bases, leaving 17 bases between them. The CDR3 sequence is CASSLIEQRVNGYTF. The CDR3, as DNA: TGTGCCAGCAGCTTAATTGAACAGAGAGTTAATGGCTACACCTTC.

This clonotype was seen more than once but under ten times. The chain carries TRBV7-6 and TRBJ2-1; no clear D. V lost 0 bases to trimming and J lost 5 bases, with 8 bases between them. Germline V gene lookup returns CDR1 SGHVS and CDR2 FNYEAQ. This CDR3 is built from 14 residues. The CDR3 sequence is CASSLADANNEQFF. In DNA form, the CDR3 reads TGTGCCAGCAGCTTAGCGGACGCCAACAATGAGCAGTTCTTC.

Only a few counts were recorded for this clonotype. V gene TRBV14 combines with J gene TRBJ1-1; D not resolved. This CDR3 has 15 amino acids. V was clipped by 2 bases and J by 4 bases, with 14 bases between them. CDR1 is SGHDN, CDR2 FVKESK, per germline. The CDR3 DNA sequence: TGTGCCAGCAGCCAATGGAAGGTCCGAGGCACTGAAGCTTTCTTT. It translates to CASSQWKVRGTEAFF.

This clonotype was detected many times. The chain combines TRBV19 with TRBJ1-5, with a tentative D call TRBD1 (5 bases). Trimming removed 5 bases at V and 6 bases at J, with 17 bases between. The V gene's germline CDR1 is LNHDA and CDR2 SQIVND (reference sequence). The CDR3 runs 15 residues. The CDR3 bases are TGTGCCAGTAGTGGCAAGGGGACTCGGTTTCAGCCCCAGCATTTT. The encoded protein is CASSGKGTRFQPQHF.

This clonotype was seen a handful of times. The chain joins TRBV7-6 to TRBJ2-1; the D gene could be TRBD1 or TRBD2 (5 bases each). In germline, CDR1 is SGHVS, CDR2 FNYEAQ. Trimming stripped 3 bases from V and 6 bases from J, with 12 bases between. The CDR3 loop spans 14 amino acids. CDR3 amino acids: CASSLGPLGNEQFF. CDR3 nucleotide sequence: TGTGCCAGCAGCTTGGGACCGCTGGGCAATGAGCAGTTCTTC.

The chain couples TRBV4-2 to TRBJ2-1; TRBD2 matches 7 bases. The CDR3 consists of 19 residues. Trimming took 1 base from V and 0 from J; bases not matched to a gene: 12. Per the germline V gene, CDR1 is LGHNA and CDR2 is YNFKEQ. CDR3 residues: CASSQGSSGDPSSYNEQFF. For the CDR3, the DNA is TGTGCCAGCAGCCAAGGTTCCAGCGGGGACCCTAGCTCCTACAATGAGCAGTTCTTC.

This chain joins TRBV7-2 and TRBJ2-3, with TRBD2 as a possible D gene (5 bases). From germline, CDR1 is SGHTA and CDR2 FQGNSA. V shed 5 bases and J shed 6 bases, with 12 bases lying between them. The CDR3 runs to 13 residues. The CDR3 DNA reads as TGTGCCAGCAGCCCCAGGAGAGGGGATACGCAGTATTTT. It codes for CASSPRRGDTQYF.

CDR3: CATSRGTGVSGELFF. DNA of the CDR3: TGTGCCACCAGCAGAGGGACAGGTGTCTCCGGGGAGCTGTTTTTT. This sequence joins TRBV15 and TRBJ2-2, with 7 bases that match TRBD1. This CDR3 contains 15 residues. Germline V CDR1 and CDR2: LNHNV, YYDKDF (reference sequence). Trimming took 1 base from V and 6 from J; bases not matched to a gene: 5.

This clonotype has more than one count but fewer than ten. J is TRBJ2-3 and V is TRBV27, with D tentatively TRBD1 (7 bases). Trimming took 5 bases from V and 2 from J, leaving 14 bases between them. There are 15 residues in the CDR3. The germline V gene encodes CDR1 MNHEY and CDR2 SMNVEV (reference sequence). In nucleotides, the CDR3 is TGTGCCAGCAGTCCAGGGGGGCCCTACACAGATACGCAGTATTTT. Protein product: CASSPGGPYTDTQYF.

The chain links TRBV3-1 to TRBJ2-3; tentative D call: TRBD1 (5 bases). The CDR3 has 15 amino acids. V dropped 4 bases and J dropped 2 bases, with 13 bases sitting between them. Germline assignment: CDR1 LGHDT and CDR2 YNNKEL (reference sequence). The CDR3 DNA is TGTGCCAGCAGCCCAAGCAGGGTCCTCACAGATACGCAGTATTTT. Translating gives CASSPSRVLTDTQYF.

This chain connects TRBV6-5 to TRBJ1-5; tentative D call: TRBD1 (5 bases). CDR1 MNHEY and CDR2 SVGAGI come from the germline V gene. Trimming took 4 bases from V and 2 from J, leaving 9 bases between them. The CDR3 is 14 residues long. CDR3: CASSSGLGNQPQHF. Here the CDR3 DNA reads TGTGCCAGCAGTTCGGGACTGGGCAATCAGCCCCAGCATTTT.

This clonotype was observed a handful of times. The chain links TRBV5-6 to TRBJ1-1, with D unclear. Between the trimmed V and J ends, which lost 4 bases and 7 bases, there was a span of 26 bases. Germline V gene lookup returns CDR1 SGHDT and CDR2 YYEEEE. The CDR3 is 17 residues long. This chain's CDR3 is CASSLPGLGRTTYEAFF. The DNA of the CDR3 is TGTGCCAGCAGCCTACCGGGTTTAGGACGGACCACGTATGAAGCTTTCTTT. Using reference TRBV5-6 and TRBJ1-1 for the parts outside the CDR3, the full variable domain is DAGVTQSPTHLIKTRGQQVTLRCSPKSGHDTVSWYQQALGQGPQFIFQYYEEEERQRGNFPDRFSGHQFPNYSSELNVNALLLGDSALYLCASSLPGLGRTTYEAFFGQGTRLTVV.

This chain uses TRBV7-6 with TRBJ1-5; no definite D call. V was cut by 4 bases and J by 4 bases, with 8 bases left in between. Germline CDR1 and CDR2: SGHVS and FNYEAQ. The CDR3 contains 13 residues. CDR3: CASSSYANQPQHF. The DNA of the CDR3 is TGTGCCAGCAGCTCCTACGCGAATCAGCCCCAGCATTTT.

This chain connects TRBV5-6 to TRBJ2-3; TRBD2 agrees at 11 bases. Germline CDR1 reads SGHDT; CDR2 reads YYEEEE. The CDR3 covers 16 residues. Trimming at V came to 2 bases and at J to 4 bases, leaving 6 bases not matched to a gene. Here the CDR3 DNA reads TGTGCCAGCAGCTTCACGACTAGCGGGGTAGCAGATACGCAGTATTTT. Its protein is CASSFTTSGVADTQYF.

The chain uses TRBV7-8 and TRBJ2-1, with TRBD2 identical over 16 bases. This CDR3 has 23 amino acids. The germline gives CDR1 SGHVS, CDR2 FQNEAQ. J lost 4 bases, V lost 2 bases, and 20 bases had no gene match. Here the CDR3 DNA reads TGTGCCAGCAGCTTAAAGGGACTAGCGGGGGGGCCCGAGGGGGGGCCGATGTACAATGAGCAGTTCTTC. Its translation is CASSLKGLAGGPEGGPMYNEQFF. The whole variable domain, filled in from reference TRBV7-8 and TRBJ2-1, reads GAGVSQSPRYKVAKRGQDVALRCDPISGHVSLFWYQQALGQGPEFLTYFQNEAQLDKSGLPSDRFFAERPEGSVSTLKIQRTQQEDSAVYLCASSLKGLAGGPEGGPMYNEQFFGPGTRLTVL.

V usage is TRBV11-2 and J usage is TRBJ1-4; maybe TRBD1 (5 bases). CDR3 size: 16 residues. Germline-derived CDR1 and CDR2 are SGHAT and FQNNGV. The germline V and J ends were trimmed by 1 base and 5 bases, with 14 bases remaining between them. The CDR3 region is CASSLVAGTVNEKLFF. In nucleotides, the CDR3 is TGTGCCAGCAGCTTAGTTGCCGGGACGGTGAATGAAAAACTGTTTTTT.

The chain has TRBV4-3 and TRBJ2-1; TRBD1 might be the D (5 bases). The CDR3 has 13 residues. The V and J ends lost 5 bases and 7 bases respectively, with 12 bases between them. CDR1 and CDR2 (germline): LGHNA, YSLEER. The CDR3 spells CASSFDSVNEQFF. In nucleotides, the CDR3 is TGCGCCAGCAGCTTTGACAGCGTGAATGAGCAGTTCTTC.

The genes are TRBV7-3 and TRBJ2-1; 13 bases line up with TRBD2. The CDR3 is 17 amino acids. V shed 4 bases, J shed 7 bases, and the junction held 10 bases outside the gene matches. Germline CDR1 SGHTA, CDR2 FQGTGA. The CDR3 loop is CASSSTSGGPRENEQFF. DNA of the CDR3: TGTGCCAGCAGCTCGACTAGCGGGGGGCCTAGAGAAAATGAGCAGTTCTTC.

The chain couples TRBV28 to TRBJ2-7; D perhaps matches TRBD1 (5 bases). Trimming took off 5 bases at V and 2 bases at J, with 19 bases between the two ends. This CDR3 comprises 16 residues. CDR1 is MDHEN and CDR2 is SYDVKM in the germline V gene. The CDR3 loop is CASSRGEQSGAYEQYF. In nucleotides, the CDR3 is TGTGCCAGCAGTAGGGGCGAGCAGTCTGGGGCCTACGAGCAGTACTTC.

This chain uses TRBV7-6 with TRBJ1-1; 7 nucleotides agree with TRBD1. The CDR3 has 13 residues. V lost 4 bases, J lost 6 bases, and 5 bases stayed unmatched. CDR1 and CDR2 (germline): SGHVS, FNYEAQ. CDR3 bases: TGTGCCAGCAGCTCCGGACAGGAGGCTGAAGCTTTCTTT. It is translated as CASSSGQEAEAFF.

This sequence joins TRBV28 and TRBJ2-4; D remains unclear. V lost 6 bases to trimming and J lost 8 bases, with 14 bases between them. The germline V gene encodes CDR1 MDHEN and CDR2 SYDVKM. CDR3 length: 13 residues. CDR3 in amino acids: CASRPLSNYIQYF. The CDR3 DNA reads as TGTGCCAGCAGACCCCTCAGCAATTACATTCAGTACTTC.

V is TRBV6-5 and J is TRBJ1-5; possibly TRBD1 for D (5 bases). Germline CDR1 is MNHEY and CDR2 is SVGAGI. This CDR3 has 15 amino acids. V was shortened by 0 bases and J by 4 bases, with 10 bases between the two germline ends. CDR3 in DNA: TGTGCCAGCAGTTACTCGCAAGAGGGGAATCAGCCCCAGCATTTT. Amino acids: CASSYSQEGNQPQHF.

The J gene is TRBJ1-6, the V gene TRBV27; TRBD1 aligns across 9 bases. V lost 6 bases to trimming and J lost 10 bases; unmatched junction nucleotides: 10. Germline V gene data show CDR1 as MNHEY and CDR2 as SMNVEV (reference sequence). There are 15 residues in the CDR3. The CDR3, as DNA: TGTGCCAGCAGACAGACAGGGGGAATCGGCTCACCCCTCCACTTT. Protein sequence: CASRQTGGIGSPLHF.